These 23 T cell receptor beta chains were sequenced from one sample in a study of control samples from healthy donors and cancer patients. TCRdb's table, derived via immunoSEQ multiplex PCR, lists solely in-frame clones and lacks some. The sample lists 120,000 or so clones; around 87% were seen once. What was sequenced was blood. The receptors shown here come from a man between 60 and 75 years old in good health.

The chain couples TRBV10-2 to TRBJ2-7; TRBD1 agrees at 7 bases. Per germline, CDR1 WSHSY and CDR2 SAAADI. This CDR3 comprises 12 residues. Trimming took 6 bases from V and 7 from J; bases not matched to a gene: 6. DNA of the CDR3: TGCGCCAGCAGGACACCAGGGGGAGAGCAGTACTTC. It encodes CASRTPGGEQYF.

The chain carries TRBV11-2 and TRBJ2-2, with D possibly being TRBD1 (5 bases). Trimming removed 9 bases from V and 4 bases from J, with 15 bases in between. CDR1 SGHAT and CDR2 FQNNGV come from the germline V gene. The CDR3 consists of 14 residues. The CDR3 region has the DNA TGTGCCAGTATCAGGGAAAGGGGCACCGGGGAGCTGTTTTTT. This codes for CASIRERGTGELFF.

This clone was counted between two and nine times. The rearrangement links TRBV3-1 (or the pseudogene TRBV3-2) to TRBJ2-7; tentative D call: TRBD1 (6 bases). The CDR3 runs 13 residues. Germline CDR1 LGHDT, CDR2 YNNKEL (reference sequence). V dropped 3 bases and J dropped 5 bases, with 11 bases sitting between them. In DNA form, the CDR3 reads TGTGCCAGCAGCCACGGACAGCCTGACGAGCAGTACTTC. Protein product: CASSHGQPDEQYF.

This rearrangement joins TRBV5-1 to TRBJ2-6; weak D call: TRBD2 (6 bases). V lost 1 base and J 0 bases, leaving 8 bases between the germline ends. There are 16 residues in the CDR3. The germline CDR1 and CDR2 sequences are SGHRS and YFSETQ. The DNA for the CDR3 is TGCGCCAGCAGCTTGCAGGGAGGCTCTGGGGCCAACGTCCTGACTTTC. It specifies CASSLQGGSGANVLTF.

The rearrangement links TRBV19 to TRBJ1-3, with D unclear. V lost 4 bases and J 0 bases, leaving 13 bases between the germline ends. The CDR3 contains 16 residues. Germline V gene lookup returns CDR1 LNHDA and CDR2 SQIVND (reference sequence). As DNA, the CDR3 is TGTGCCAGTAGTAATTTACGCGTCCCCTCTGGAAACACCATATATTTT. This codes for CASSNLRVPSGNTIYF. Complete variable domain (other parts from reference TRBV19 and TRBJ1-3): DGGITQSPKYLFRKEGQNVTLSCEQNLNHDAMYWYRQDPGQGLRLIYYSQIVNDFQKGDIAEGYSVSREKKESFPLTVTSAQKNPTAFYLCASSNLRVPSGNTIYFGEGSWLTVV.

The chain joins TRBV25-1 to TRBJ2-3; TRBD2 aligns across 12 bases. Per germline, CDR1 MGHDK and CDR2 SYGVNS. V gave up 4 bases and J gave up 6 bases; unmatched junction bases: 14. This CDR3 contains 18 residues. This CDR3 is CASSGSLLAGGPGDTQYF. Written as DNA, the CDR3 is TGTGCCAGCAGTGGATCTTTGCTAGCGGGGGGGCCGGGGGATACGCAGTATTTT.

The chain recombines TRBV19 with TRBJ1-1; the match to TRBD1 covers 7 bases. J gave up 4 bases and V 9 bases, and 14 bases lay outside the gene matches. Germline CDR1 reads LNHDA; CDR2 reads SQIVND (reference sequence). There are 15 residues in the CDR3. Here the CDR3 reads CASTTTWTGFTEAFF. As DNA, the CDR3 is TGTGCCAGCACCACTACCTGGACAGGATTCACTGAAGCTTTCTTT. The full variable domain, rest sourced from reference TRBV19 and TRBJ1-1, is DGGITQSPKYLFRKEGQNVTLSCEQNLNHDAMYWYRQDPGQGLRLIYYSQIVNDFQKGDIAEGYSVSREKKESFPLTVTSAQKNPTAFYLCASTTTWTGFTEAFFGQGTRLTVV.

This chain links TRBV19 with TRBJ2-7; possibly TRBD1 or TRBD2 for D (5 bases each). Germline lookup yields CDR1 LNHDA and CDR2 SQIVND (reference sequence). This CDR3 has 14 residues. Trimming stripped 5 bases from V and 0 bases from J, with 11 bases between. The CDR3, as DNA: TGTGCCAGTAGTCTGGGACGGAGCTCCTACGAGCAGTACTTC. It is translated as CASSLGRSSYEQYF.

This chain connects TRBV6-5 to TRBJ2-3, with a weak D call TRBD2 (5 bases). The CDR3 sequence is 11 residues long. V lost 10 bases and J lost 7, with 12 bases in between. Germline CDR1 and CDR2: MNHEY and SVGAGI. The CDR3 nucleotides are TGTGCCACCAGAGGACTTAATACGCAGTATTTT. Amino acids: CATRGLNTQYF.

This clone was found once. The rearrangement links TRBV6-5 to TRBJ1-2; 10 bases match TRBD1. The CDR3 consists of 14 residues. After removal of 6 bases from V and 8 bases from J, the junction contained 9 bases not matched to a gene. Germline loops: CDR1 MNHEY, CDR2 SVGAGI. CDR3 DNA sequence: TGTGCCAGCAGAGACGGGACAGGGGCAGGGGGCTACACCTTC. This sequence encodes CASRDGTGAGGYTF.

The chain has TRBV5-1 and TRBJ1-1, with D possibly TRBD1 on 5 matching bases. CDR1 is SGHRS, CDR2 YFSETQ, per germline. CDR3 size: 14 residues. The V end was cut by 7 bases, the J end by 2 bases, with 15 bases between. This chain's CDR3 is CASARDHYNTEAFF. In nucleotides, the CDR3 is TGCGCCAGCGCCAGGGACCACTATAACACTGAAGCTTTCTTT. Variable domain in full (rest from reference TRBV5-1 and TRBJ1-1): KAGVTQTPRYLIKTRGQQVTLSCSPISGHRSVSWYQQTPGQGLQFLFEYFSETQRNKGNFPGRFSGRQFSNSRSEMNVSTLELGDSALYLCASARDHYNTEAFFGQGTRLTVV.

This chain connects TRBV12-3 or TRBV12-4 to TRBJ1-5, with D uncertain. CDR3 length: 13 amino acids. Trimming pared 4 bases from V and 4 bases from J, leaving 8 bases between. CDR3 residues: CASSWGRNQPQHF. The DNA of the CDR3 is TGTGCCAGCAGTTGGGGTAGGAATCAGCCCCAGCATTTT.

V usage is TRBV28 and J usage is TRBJ1-1; TRBD1 agrees at 7 bases. The junction had 9 bases not matched to a gene; V was cut back by 5 bases and J by 3 bases. CDR1 is MDHEN and CDR2 is SYDVKM in the germline V gene. The CDR3 sequence is 15 residues long. The CDR3 DNA is TGTGCCAGCAGTACCCCGACAGGGAGGGACACTGAAGCTTTCTTT. Translating gives CASSTPTGRDTEAFF.

The chain is built from TRBV3-1 (or the pseudogene TRBV3-2) and TRBJ2-2; 9 nucleotides match TRBD2. The germline V gene encodes CDR1 LGHDT and CDR2 YNNKEL (reference sequence). The CDR3 runs to 15 residues. V was clipped by 0 bases and J by 4 bases; unmatched bases: 0. CDR3 in DNA: TGTGCCAGCAGCCAAGATAGCGGGGGCACCGGGGAGCTGTTTTTT. It specifies CASSQDSGGTGELFF.

As concerns this clone: Other DNA sequences in this specimen translate into the identical CDR3. This sequence joins TRBV3-1 (or the pseudogene TRBV3-2) and TRBJ1-2; D ambiguous. Per the germline V gene, CDR1 is LGHDT and CDR2 is YNNKEL (reference sequence). The CDR3 spans 13 residues. With 3 bases removed from V and 2 bases from J, the gap between germline ends came to 7 bases. The CDR3 reads CASSQGRNYGYTF. CDR3 DNA: TGTGCCAGCAGCCAGGGTAGAAACTATGGCTACACCTTC.

The rearrangement uses TRBV29-1 and TRBJ1-1, with D possibly TRBD1 on 5 matching bases. CDR1 SQVTM and CDR2 ANQGSEA come from the germline V gene. The V and J ends lost 7 bases and 4 bases respectively, with 16 bases between them. The CDR3 sequence is 13 residues long. CDR3 DNA sequence: TGCAGCGCGGGGGAGCCTCGGAGCACTGAAGCTTTCTTT. It is translated as CSAGEPRSTEAFF.

This clone was counted once. This chain's CDR3 is CASSTPGTGKNIQYF. The CDR3 coding sequence is TGTGCCAGTAGTACCCCCGGGACAGGGAAAAACATTCAGTACTTC. The V and J genes are TRBV19 and TRBJ2-4, with 9 bases aligning to TRBD1. Germline lookup yields CDR1 LNHDA and CDR2 SQIVND (reference sequence). CDR3 size: 15 residues. Trimming removed 4 bases from V and 4 bases from J; junction bases left unmatched: 5.

This chain uses TRBV11-2 with TRBJ1-3; D not certain. This CDR3 region has 13 residues. V shed 2 bases and J shed 9 bases, with 11 bases lying between them. The germline V gene has CDR1 SGHAT and CDR2 FQNNGV. CDR3 sequence reads: CASSLYAESTIYF. In DNA form, the CDR3 reads TGTGCCAGCAGCTTATATGCGGAAAGCACCATATATTTT.

This chain links TRBV14 with TRBJ1-2; D ambiguous. V lost 1 base and J lost 7, with 13 bases in between. The CDR3 runs 14 residues. Germline CDR1 and CDR2: SGHDN and FVKESK. Here the CDR3 reads CASSQVIGVGGYTF. DNA for the CDR3: TGTGCCAGCAGCCAAGTGATCGGGGTTGGTGGCTACACCTTC.

This clone appeared a few times. The rearrangement joins TRBV5-1 to TRBJ1-5; TRBD1 is a possible D gene (5 bases). This CDR3 region has 13 residues. Trimming removed 2 bases at V and 5 bases at J, with 8 bases between. The germline V gene has CDR1 SGHRS and CDR2 YFSETQ. CDR3 loop: CASSLGGDQPQHF. The DNA for the CDR3 is TGCGCCAGCAGCTTAGGAGGGGATCAGCCCCAGCATTTT.

The J gene is TRBJ2-1, the V gene TRBV15; 7 bases match TRBD1. Germline V gene lookup returns CDR1 LNHNV and CDR2 YYDKDF (reference sequence). J was trimmed by 0 bases and V by 5 bases; bases with no gene match: 4. The CDR3 runs 15 residues. The CDR3 DNA reads TGTGCCACCAGCCGGAGACAGGGCTCCTACAATGAGCAGTTCTTC. Protein: CATSRRQGSYNEQFF.

V gene TRBV4-1 combines with J gene TRBJ1-5; TRBD1 aligns across 10 bases. Germline trimming cut 3 bases from V and 6 bases from J; bases unmatched to any gene: 8. CDR1 is MGHRA and CDR2 is YSYEKL in the germline V gene. This CDR3 has 16 amino acids. The chain's CDR3 is CASSHLDRGLTQPQHF. The CDR3 region has the DNA TGCGCCAGCAGCCACCTTGACAGGGGGCTGACTCAGCCCCAGCATTTT.

The CDR3 region is CASRLDRNYGYTF. DNA of the CDR3: TGTGCCAGCAGATTGGACCGGAACTATGGCTACACCTTC. The rearrangement uses TRBV6-5 and TRBJ1-2; no definite D call. Germline CDR1 MNHEY, CDR2 SVGAGI. The CDR3 covers 13 residues. V was shortened by 6 bases and J by 2 bases, with 10 bases between the two germline ends.